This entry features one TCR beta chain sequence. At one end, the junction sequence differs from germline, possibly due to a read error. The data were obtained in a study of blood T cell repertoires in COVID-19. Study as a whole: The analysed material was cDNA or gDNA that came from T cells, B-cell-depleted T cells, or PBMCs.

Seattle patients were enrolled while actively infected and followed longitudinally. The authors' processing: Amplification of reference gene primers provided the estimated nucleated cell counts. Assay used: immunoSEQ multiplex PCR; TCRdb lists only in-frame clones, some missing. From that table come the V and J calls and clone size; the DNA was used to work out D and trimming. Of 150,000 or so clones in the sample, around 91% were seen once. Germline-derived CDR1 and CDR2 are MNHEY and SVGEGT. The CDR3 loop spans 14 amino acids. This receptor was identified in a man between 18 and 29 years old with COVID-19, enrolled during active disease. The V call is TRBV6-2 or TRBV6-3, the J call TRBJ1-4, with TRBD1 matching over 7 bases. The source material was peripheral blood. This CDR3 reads CASSLETGAEKLLF. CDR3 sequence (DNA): TGTGCCAGCAGTCTAGAAACAGGGGCCGAAAAACTGCTTTTT.